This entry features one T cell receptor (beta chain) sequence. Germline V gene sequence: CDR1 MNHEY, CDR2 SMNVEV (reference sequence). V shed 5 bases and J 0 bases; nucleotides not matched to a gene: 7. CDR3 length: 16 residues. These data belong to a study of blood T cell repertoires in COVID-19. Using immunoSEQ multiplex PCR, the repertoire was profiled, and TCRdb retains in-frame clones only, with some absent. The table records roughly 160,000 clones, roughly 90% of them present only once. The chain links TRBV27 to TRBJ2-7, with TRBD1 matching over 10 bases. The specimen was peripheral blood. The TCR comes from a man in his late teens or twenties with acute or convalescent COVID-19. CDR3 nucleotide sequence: TGTGCCAGCAGTCCCAGGACAGGGGGGAGCTCCTACGAGCAGTACTTC. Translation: CASSPRTGGSSYEQYF.